This TCR beta chain was observed in a study of shared clonotypes between healthy human individuals (dated by TCRdb to 2020 to 2022). For the wider study: Two women and a few men aged 18 to 49 years were included in the cohort. For each donor, CD4 naive and CD4 memory were each given three plates, CD8 naive was given two plates, and CD8 memory was given one plate. The study deeply sequenced blood TCR repertoires of five healthy adults to estimate repertoire size and the extent of clonotype sharing between individuals. Different laboratories and diverse techniques were used to prepare libraries and sequence TCR repertoires, to increase sequencing depth and limit assay-specific biases. Leukapheresis yielded between about 0.9 and 9.5 billion PBMCs per donor. The full study reports these points: Even with the large sequencing depth, rarefaction of the sorted-subset datasets indicated that sequencing was incomplete. Only blood was sampled, and tissue TCR repertoires likely differ from those in blood. Sharing across a few donors was observed for 4.5% to 6.5% of naive CD4, 3% to 3.5% of naive CD8, 2% to 2.5% of memory CD4, and roughly 0.4% of memory CD8 clonotypes. Compared with non-shared clonotypes, clonotypes shared by all four sorted-subset donors had higher generation probabilities. Based on pairwise subsampling, the degree of clonotype sharing among donors was expected to be affected by sequencing depth. Naive subsets generally had larger estimated clonotype richness than memory subsets did. The genetic and exposure-history diversity represented was limited by the small number of donors.

A word on this clone: Its recognized antigen is unknown. Base qualities are not recorded, but no much larger clone differs from it by a single base.

Using the deep immunoSEQ assay, TCR CDR3 regions were amplified from genomic DNA by multiplex PCR. Extracted genomic DNA from each cell subset was spread evenly across all wells of several immunoSEQ 96-well plates, with each plate serving as a replicate. For sorted subsets, roughly 200 ng of genomic DNA, equivalent to 30,000 or so T cell genomes, went into each replicate PCR. Purified libraries were measured with a Qubit 3.0 fluorometer, size-checked on a Bioanalyzer 2100, and measured again with the KAPA Library Quantification kit. Each immunoSEQ 96-well plate was sequenced on its own single-read 150-cycle Illumina NextSeq 550 flow cell. The study's own analysis went as follows. Because the immunoSEQ output included only junctional sequences and no quality scores, the filtering could not be the same as the filtering used for full-length reads. Sequences were annotated with PyIR, a Python wrapper for IgBLAST v1.9, using IMGT germline references to assign V/J genes and CDR3. Any read was removed if the V/J assignment was weak (E-value above 1e-6), the CDR3 was missing, or the read contained stop codons, out-of-frame junctions, or ambiguous translated residues. A V3J clonotype was defined by an identical inferred V gene, J gene, and CDR3 amino acid sequence. Percentage overlap between repertoires was computed as shared unique clonotypes divided by the size of the smaller repertoire. Three approaches were used to assess repertoire richness: RTK rarefaction, the Chao1 estimator, and Recon v2.1 estimates of unobserved clonotypes. Generation probabilities for all TCRbeta clonotypes obtained by the gDNA method from a handful of donors were computed using OLGA. TCRdb's version of the immuneACCESS table is confined to in-frame rearrangements and falls short of the full clone set. An unresolved V gene accounts for under half of the shortfall where checked; the remainder is of unknown origin. V, J and clone size are those of that table, while D and trimming were read from the DNA. Present in this sample are fewer than 1.4 million clones, about four fifths of which were seen just once. More than 0.55% of the sample is in the top ten clones.

Including the terminal cysteine and phenylalanine, the CDR3 comprises 13 residues. The DNA shown is the 39-base CDR3, in frame from base 1. From a lookup of the germline V gene (reference sequence), CDR1 and CDR2 are SEHNR and FQNEAQ. V is clipped by 4 bases and J by 8 bases, and the sequence between their germline boundaries is 13 bases long. Donors were healthy HIV-negative adults with no recently reported acute infections or vaccinations. All donors were Caucasian adults living in Nashville, Tennessee, USA. CD4+ T cells were enriched through magnetic negative selection, after which naive cells were positively selected on CD45RA and the remaining negative fraction served as the memory subset. Blood was obtained by leukapheresis, after which PBMCs were separated by Ficoll-Histopaque density gradient centrifugation and cryopreserved in liquid nitrogen vapor phase. Purity and quantity of every magnetically sorted T cell population were checked by analytical flow cytometry. From each sorted fraction, genomic DNA was isolated and quantified by UV absorbance on a Nanodrop 2000c.

The sequence links TRBV7-9 to TRBJ2-3; TRBD1 might be the D gene, on 5 matching bases. This sequence originates from a man between 18 and 29 years old in good health. Some clones in this sample may be carry-over from other donors' samples. The specimen was memory CD4+ T cells from PBMCs. Reading the label with the study, this specimen's cell subset or site is: CD45RA-negative fraction. The DNA reads TGTGCCAGCAGCTCCCTGCAGGGCCGTACGCAGTATTTT. Its translation reads: CASSSLQGRTQYF.